The sequence of this TCR beta chain was determined in a study of beta chain features in type 1 diabetes. Whole-study findings and limits: Patients' naive, central memory and Treg TCRB repertoires seemed closer to one another than those of healthy donors. It was possible that PCR favored shorter templates, equally so in patients and controls. Shorter TCRB CDR3s, moderately but significantly so, were found in Type 1 diabetes patients in all four CD4+ subsets.

The whole isolated RNA underwent reverse transcription, so sequencing captured expressed TCRB transcripts. Libraries were prepared by immunoSEQ multiplex PCR; TCRdb keeps only in-frame clonotypes and omits some of them. The table lists about 710,000 clones, over 12% of them singletons. This clone was seen a handful of times. Its target is unknown. J was trimmed by 4 bases and V by 10 bases; bases with no gene match: 10. The CDR3 is 14 amino acids. Per the germline V gene, CDR1 is ENHRY and CDR2 is SYGVKD. The sequence was collected from a man in his late teens or twenties with type 1 diabetes. V gene TRBV10-3 combines with J gene TRBJ2-3; 8 bases map to TRBD2. Sequencing was performed on naive CD4+ T cells from blood. For the CDR3, the DNA is TGTGCCACCGGGCCGGGGGGGCCGCCAGATACGCAGTATTTT. Encoded protein: CATGPGGPPDTQYF.